This passage covers 6 T cell receptor beta chains from one sample sequenced in a study of blood T cell repertoires in COVID-19. Data came from immunoSEQ multiplex PCR; TCRdb stores just in-frame clones and leaves some out. The sample records approximately 150,000 clones, over 70% being singletons. Sequenced input: peripheral blood. The receptor source for this set is a man between 60 and 75 years old with active or convalescent COVID-19.

The genes are TRBV24-1 and TRBJ2-5; 8 nucleotides match TRBD1. CDR3 length: 15 amino acids. Germline CDR1 is KGHDR and CDR2 is SFDVKD. With 1 base clipped from V and 4 bases from J, the junction kept 4 bases outside the gene matches. The CDR3 region has the DNA TGTGCCACCAGTGATTTCGGCAGGGGGCGAGAGACCCAGTACTTC. Protein sequence: CATSDFGRGRETQYF.

This chain links TRBV20-1 with TRBJ1-5; D is unresolved. The length of the CDR3 is 14 residues. Per the germline V gene, CDR1 is DFQATT and CDR2 is SNEGSKA (reference sequence). V lost 3 bases to trimming and J lost 0 bases, with 9 bases between them. The CDR3 nucleotides are TGCAGTGCTAGTGCTGAGTATAGCAATCAGCCCCAGCATTTT. Translation gives CSASAEYSNQPQHF.

The chain recombines TRBV18 with TRBJ1-1; D unclear. Between the trimmed V and J ends, which lost 4 bases and 1 base, there was a span of 10 bases. CDR3 length equals 14 residues. Germline CDR1 is KGHSH and CDR2 is LQKENI. CDR3 protein: CASSRGGSNTEAFF. The CDR3 nucleotides are TGTGCCAGCTCACGGGGAGGGTCGAACACTGAAGCTTTCTTT. The full variable domain, with the rest looked up from reference TRBV18 and TRBJ1-1, is NAGVMQNPRHLVRRRGQEARLRCSPMKGHSHVYWYRQLPEEGLKFMVYLQKENIIDESGMPKERFSAEFPKEGPSILRIQQVVRGDSAAYFCASSRGGSNTEAFFGQGTRLTVV.

On this clone: The same CDR3 arises from other DNA sequences in this sample as well. This chain joins TRBV28 and TRBJ1-5; D may be TRBD1 (6 bases). Germline CDR1 is MDHEN and CDR2 is SYDVKM. The CDR3 runs 13 residues. Trimming left V 5 bases short and J 4 bases short, with 9 bases between. CDR3 bases: TGTGCCAGCAGTCCGGACAGTAATCAGCCCCAGCATTTT. Amino acids: CASSPDSNQPQHF.

The rearrangement joins TRBV4-1 to TRBJ2-7, with 9 nucleotides matching TRBD1. The CDR3 contains 18 residues. The germline CDR1 and CDR2 sequences are MGHRA and YSYEKL. J gave up 5 bases and V 1 base, and 15 bases lay outside the gene matches. In nucleotides, the CDR3 is TGCGCCAGCAGCCAAGTGAAGTTTCCGGACAGGGGAAGCGACGAGCAGTACTTC. This codes for CASSQVKFPDRGSDEQYF.

V gene TRBV7-2 combines with J gene TRBJ1-1, with 7 bases lining up with TRBD1. The germline V gene has CDR1 SGHTA and CDR2 FQGNSA. V was pared by 6 bases and J by 11 bases, with 12 bases of the junction left unmatched. This CDR3 spans 13 amino acids. CDR3 nucleotides: TGTGCCAGCAGATCCGGGACAGCACGCAGTGCTTTCTTT. It is translated as CASRSGTARSAFF.